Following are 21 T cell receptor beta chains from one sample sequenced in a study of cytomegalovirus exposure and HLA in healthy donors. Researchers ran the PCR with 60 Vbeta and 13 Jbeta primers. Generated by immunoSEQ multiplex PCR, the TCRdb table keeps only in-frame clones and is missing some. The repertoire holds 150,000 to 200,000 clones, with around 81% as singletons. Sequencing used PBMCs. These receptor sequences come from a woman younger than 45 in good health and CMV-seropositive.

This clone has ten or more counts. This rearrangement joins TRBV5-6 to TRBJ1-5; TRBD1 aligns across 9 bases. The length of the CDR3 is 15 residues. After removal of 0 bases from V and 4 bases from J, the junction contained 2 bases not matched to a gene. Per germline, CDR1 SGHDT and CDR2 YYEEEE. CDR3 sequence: CASSLDGTGNQPQHF. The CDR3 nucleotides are TGTGCCAGCAGCTTGGACGGGACAGGGAATCAGCCCCAGCATTTT.

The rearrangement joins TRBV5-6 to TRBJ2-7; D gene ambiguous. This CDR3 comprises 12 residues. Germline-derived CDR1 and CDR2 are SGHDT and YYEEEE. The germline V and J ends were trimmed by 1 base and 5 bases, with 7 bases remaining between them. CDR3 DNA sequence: TGTGCCAGCAGCTTGCAGGTAAACGAGCAGTACTTC. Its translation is CASSLQVNEQYF.

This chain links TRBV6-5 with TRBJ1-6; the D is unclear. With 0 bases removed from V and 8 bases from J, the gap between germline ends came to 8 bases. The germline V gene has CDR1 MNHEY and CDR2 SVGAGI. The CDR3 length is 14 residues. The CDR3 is CASSYSGEDSPLHF. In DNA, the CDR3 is TGTGCCAGCAGTTACTCGGGAGAGGATTCACCCCTCCACTTT.

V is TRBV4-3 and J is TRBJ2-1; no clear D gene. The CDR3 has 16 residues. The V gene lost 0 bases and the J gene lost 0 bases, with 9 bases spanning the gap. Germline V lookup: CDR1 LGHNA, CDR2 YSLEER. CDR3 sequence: CASSQDPASSYNEQFF. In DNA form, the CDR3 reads TGCGCCAGCAGCCAAGATCCGGCTAGCTCCTACAATGAGCAGTTCTTC.

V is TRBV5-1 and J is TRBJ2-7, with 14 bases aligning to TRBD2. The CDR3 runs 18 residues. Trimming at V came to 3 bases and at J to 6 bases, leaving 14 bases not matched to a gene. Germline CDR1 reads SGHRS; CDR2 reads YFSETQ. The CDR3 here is CASSSGLAGAPESTEQYF. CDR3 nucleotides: TGCGCCAGCAGCTCGGGACTAGCGGGAGCACCCGAGTCGACCGAGCAGTACTTC.

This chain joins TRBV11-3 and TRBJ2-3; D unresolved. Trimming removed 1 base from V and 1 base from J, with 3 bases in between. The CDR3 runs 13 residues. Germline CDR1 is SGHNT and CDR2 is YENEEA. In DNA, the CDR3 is TGTGCCAGCAGCTTAGCCGGCACAGATACGCAGTATTTT. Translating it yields CASSLAGTDTQYF.

The CDR3 here is CASSLTWRASGSGEQYF. The DNA for the CDR3 is TGCGCCAGCAGCCTTACTTGGCGAGCTAGCGGGAGCGGAGAGCAGTACTTC. The genes are TRBV4-1 and TRBJ2-7; 10 bases line up with TRBD2. The CDR3 is 17 amino acids. V lost 4 bases and J lost 7; bases outside the gene matches: 16. Per germline, CDR1 MGHRA and CDR2 YSYEKL.

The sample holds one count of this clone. For the CDR3, the DNA is TGTGCCAGCAGTACGACAGGGAACAATCAGCCCCAGCATTTT. It translates to CASSTTGNNQPQHF. This chain links TRBV6-5 with TRBJ1-5; TRBD1 agrees at 7 bases. The germline CDR1 and CDR2 sequences are MNHEY and SVGAGI. With V trimmed by 5 bases and J by 3 bases, 4 bases remained unmatched. The CDR3 totals 14 residues.

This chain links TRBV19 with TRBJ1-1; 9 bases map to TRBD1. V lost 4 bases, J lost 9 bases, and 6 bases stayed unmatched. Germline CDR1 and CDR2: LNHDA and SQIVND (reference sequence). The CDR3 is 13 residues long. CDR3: CASSTQGAIQAFF. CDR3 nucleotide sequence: TGTGCCAGTAGTACACAGGGGGCAATACAAGCTTTCTTT.

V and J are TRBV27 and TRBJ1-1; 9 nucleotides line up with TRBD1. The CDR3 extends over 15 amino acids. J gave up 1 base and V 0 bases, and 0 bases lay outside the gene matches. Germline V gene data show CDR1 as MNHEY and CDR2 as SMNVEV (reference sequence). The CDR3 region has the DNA TGTGCCAGCAGTTTATCGACAGGGGGGAACACTGAAGCTTTCTTT. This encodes CASSLSTGGNTEAFF.

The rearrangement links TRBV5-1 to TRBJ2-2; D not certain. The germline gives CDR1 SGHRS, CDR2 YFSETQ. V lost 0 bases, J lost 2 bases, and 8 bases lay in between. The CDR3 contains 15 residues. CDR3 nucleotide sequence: TGCGCCAGCAGCTTGGCCAGTTTCAACACCGGGGAGCTGTTTTTT. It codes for CASSLASFNTGELFF.

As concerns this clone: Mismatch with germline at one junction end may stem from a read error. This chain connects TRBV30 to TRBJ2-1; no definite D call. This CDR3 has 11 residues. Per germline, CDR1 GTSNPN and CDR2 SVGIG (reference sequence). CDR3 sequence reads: CAWSVLAEPFF. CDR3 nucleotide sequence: TGTGCCTGGAGTGTACTGGCGGAGCCGTTCTTC. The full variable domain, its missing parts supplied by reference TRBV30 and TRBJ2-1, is SQTIHQWPATLVQPVGSPLSLECTVEGTSNPNLYWYRQAAGRGLQLLFYSVGIGQISSEVPQNLSASRPQDRQFILSSKKLLLSDSGFYLCAWSVLAEPFFGPGTRLTVL.

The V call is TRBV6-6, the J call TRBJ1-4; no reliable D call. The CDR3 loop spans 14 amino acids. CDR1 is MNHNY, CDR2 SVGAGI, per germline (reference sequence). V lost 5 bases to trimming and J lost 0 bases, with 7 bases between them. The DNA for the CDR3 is TGTGCCAGCAGTCCGGTTGCAACTAATGAAAAACTGTTTTTT. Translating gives CASSPVATNEKLFF.

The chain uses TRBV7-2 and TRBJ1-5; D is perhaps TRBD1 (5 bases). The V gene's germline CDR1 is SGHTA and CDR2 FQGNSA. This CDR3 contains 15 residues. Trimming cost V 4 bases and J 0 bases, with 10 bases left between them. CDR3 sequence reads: CASSSYGASNQPQHF. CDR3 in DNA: TGTGCCAGCAGCTCCTATGGGGCTAGCAATCAGCCCCAGCATTTT.

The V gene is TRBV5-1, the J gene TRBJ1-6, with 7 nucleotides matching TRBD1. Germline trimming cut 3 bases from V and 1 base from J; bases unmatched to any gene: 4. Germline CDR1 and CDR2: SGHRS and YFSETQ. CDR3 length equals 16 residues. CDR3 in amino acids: CASSSTGQSYNSPLHF. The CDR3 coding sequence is TGCGCCAGCAGCTCGACAGGGCAGTCCTATAATTCACCCCTCCACTTT.

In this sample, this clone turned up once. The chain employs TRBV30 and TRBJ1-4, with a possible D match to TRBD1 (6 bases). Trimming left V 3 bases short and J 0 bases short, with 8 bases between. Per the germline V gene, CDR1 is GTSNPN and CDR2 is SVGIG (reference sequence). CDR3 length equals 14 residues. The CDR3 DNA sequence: TGTGCCTGGAGGGGACACGCAACTAATGAAAAACTGTTTTTT. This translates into CAWRGHATNEKLFF.

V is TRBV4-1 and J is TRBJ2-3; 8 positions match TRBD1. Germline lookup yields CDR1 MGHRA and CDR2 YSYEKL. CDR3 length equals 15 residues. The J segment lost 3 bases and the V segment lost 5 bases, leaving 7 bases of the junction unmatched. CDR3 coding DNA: TGCGCCAGCAGCATAAGGACAGGGAAGACAGATACGCAGTATTTT. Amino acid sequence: CASSIRTGKTDTQYF.

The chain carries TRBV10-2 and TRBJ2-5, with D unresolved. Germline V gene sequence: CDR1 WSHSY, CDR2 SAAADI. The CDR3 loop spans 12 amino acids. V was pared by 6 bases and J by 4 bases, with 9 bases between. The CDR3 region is CASRGRGETQYF. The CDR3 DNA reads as TGCGCCAGCAGAGGTAGAGGAGAGACCCAGTACTTC.

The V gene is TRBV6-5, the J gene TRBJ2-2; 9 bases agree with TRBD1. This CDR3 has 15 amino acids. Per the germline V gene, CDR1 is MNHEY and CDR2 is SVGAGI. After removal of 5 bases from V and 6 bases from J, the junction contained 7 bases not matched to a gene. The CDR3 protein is CASSPTGGKAGELFF. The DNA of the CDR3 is TGTGCCAGCAGTCCAACAGGGGGCAAGGCCGGGGAGCTGTTTTTT.

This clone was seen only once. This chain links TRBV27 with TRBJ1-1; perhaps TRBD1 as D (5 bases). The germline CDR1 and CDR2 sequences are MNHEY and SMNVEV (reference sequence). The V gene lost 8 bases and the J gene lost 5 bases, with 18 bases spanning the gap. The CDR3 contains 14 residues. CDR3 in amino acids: CASARWGGRTEAFF. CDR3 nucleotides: TGTGCCAGCGCTCGGTGGGGGGGTCGGACTGAAGCTTTCTTT.

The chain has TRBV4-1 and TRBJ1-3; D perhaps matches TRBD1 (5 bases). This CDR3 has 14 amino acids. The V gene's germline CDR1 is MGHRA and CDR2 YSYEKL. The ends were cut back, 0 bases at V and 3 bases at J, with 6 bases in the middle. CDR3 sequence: CASSQEGGGNTIYF. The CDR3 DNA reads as TGCGCCAGCAGCCAAGAGGGGGGTGGAAACACCATATATTTT.